This TCR beta chain was obtained from a study of naive and memory T cell subsets. About this clonotype itself: The antigen is not known. Just one base apart from a much larger clone, this may be a read error.

CDR1 and CDR2 from the germline V gene are MNHEY and SVGEGT. The CDR3 runs 12 residues. CMV status came from CD4+ T cell IFNgamma after overnight CMV lysate stimulation of fresh PBMCs. Study-wide findings and caveats: From naive to CM, EM and EMRA, diversity decreased and Gini increased.

Two oligonucleotides, mixed equimolar, formed the beta constant-region primer covering TRBC1 and TRBC2. MiXCR was run by TCRdb on the UMI-ligation and nested PCR reads, yielding one entry per CDR3 protein. The top ten clones hold 0.75% to 1% of a sample with tens of thousands of distinct CDR3 sequences, around 12% of them seen once. V is TRBV6-2 or TRBV6-3 and J is TRBJ1-5; unclear D gene. Sequencing was carried out using central memory CD4+ T cells from blood. This receptor was identified in a human donor in good health. The chain's CDR3 is CASSYSTQPQDF. In DNA, the CDR3 is TGTGCCAGCAGTTACTCTACTCAGCCCCAGGATTTT.